One sample yielded the 10 T cell receptor beta chains listed below, sequenced in a study of shared clonotypes between healthy human individuals. Some clones are missing from TCRdb's copy, which holds only in-frame ones; the method was immunoSEQ multiplex PCR. The table shows under 2.5 million clones, with around 92% occurring only once. Sequencing was done on a sample of naive CD4+ T cells from PBMCs. As for subset: CD45RA+ positively selected. Receptors were obtained from a young man in good health. Some clones in this sample may be carry-over from other donors' samples.

This sequence joins TRBV18 and TRBJ2-5; possibly TRBD1 or TRBD2 for D (6 bases each). This CDR3 is 15 amino acids long. Germline V gene sequence: CDR1 KGHSH, CDR2 LQKENI. Trimming left V 6 bases short and J 2 bases short, with 16 bases between. CDR3 DNA: TGTGCCAGCTCGCGGGACACTTGGTATCAAGAGACCCAGTACTTC. Amino acid sequence: CASSRDTWYQETQYF.

This clone was seen a single time. CDR3 region: CASSYSRAQTGEQYF. The CDR3 DNA reads as TGTGCCAGCAGTTACTCGAGGGCTCAGACGGGCGAGCAGTACTTC. The genes are TRBV6-5 and TRBJ2-7, with D possibly being TRBD2 (5 bases). V lost 0 bases and J lost 6, with 15 bases in between. The V gene's germline CDR1 is MNHEY and CDR2 SVGAGI. The CDR3 is made up of 15 amino acids.

The chain carries TRBV9 and TRBJ2-3; 11 bases are a match to TRBD2. After removal of 0 bases from V and 5 bases from J, the junction contained 8 bases not matched to a gene. Germline CDR1 is SGDLS and CDR2 is YYNGEE. The CDR3 length is 17 residues. CDR3 sequence: CASSVGLAGNPGDTQYF. Here the CDR3 DNA reads TGTGCCAGCAGCGTAGGACTAGCGGGAAACCCCGGAGATACGCAGTATTTT.

The chain employs TRBV5-4 and TRBJ2-1; D remains ambiguous. Germline CDR1 and CDR2: SGHNT and YYREEE (reference sequence). The V gene lost 4 bases and the J gene lost 4 bases, with 15 bases spanning the gap. CDR3 size: 15 residues. CDR3 bases: TGTGCCAGCAGCGGCGGCCAAGATTCATACAATGAGCAGTTCTTC. This gives the protein CASSGGQDSYNEQFF. Variable domain in full (rest from reference TRBV5-4 and TRBJ2-1): ETGVTQSPTHLIKTRGQQVTLRCSSQSGHNTVSWYQQALGQGPQFIFQYYREEENGRGNFPPRFSGLQFPNYSSELNVNALELDDSALYLCASSGGQDSYNEQFFGPGTRLTVL.

The rearrangement links TRBV19 to TRBJ2-5; 12 positions agree with TRBD1. The CDR3 spans 18 residues. Germline loops: CDR1 LNHDA, CDR2 SQIVND (reference sequence). V gave up 2 bases and J gave up 5 bases; unmatched junction bases: 12. CDR3 protein: CASSINVGTGGAGETQYF. CDR3 nucleotide sequence: TGTGCCAGTAGTATAAATGTGGGGACAGGGGGCGCCGGGGAGACCCAGTACTTC.

This clone was found a few times. The J gene is TRBJ1-5, the V gene TRBV10-1, with D maybe TRBD1 (5 bases). The CDR3 loop spans 18 amino acids. Germline CDR1 and CDR2: WNHNN and SYGVQD (reference sequence). Trimming left V 3 bases short and J 0 bases short, with 18 bases between. CDR3: CASSEIGRDLISNQPQHF. The CDR3 DNA is TGCGCCAGCAGTGAAATTGGACGGGACTTAATTAGCAATCAGCCCCAGCATTTT.

This clone was detected only once. The gene calls are TRBV5-4 and TRBJ2-3; D may be TRBD1 or TRBD2 (5 bases each). Looked up from germline, CDR1 is SGHNT and CDR2 is YYREEE (reference sequence). The CDR3 is made up of 16 amino acids. V gave up 2 bases and J gave up 2 bases, with 15 bases separating them. CDR3 residues: CASSFEGLPDTDTQYF. The CDR3 DNA sequence: TGTGCCAGCAGCTTTGAGGGGCTACCCGACACAGATACGCAGTATTTT.

As DNA, the CDR3 is TGTGCCAGCAGCTTAGATCCCGACAACACCGGGGAGCTGTTTTTT. Translated: CASSLDPDNTGELFF. The V call is TRBV5-4, the J call TRBJ2-2, with unresolved D. This CDR3 comprises 15 residues. Germline V lookup: CDR1 SGHNT, CDR2 YYREEE (reference sequence). The V end lost 2 bases, the J end lost 2 bases, and 10 bases lay between the germline ends. The full variable domain, completed using reference TRBV5-4 and TRBJ2-2, is ETGVTQSPTHLIKTRGQQVTLRCSSQSGHNTVSWYQQALGQGPQFIFQYYREEENGRGNFPPRFSGLQFPNYSSELNVNALELDDSALYLCASSLDPDNTGELFFGEGSRLTVL.

V gene TRBV6-5 combines with J gene TRBJ2-5; 9 bases align to TRBD1. The germline gives CDR1 MNHEY, CDR2 SVGAGI. The length of the CDR3 is 15 residues. V gave up 5 bases and J gave up 3 bases; unmatched junction bases: 7. As DNA, the CDR3 is TGTGCCAGCAGTCGACCGGGACAGGGCAAAGAGACCCAGTACTTC. Translated: CASSRPGQGKETQYF.

Notes on this clone: This specimen includes other DNA sequences encoding the same CDR3. The chain recombines TRBV28 with TRBJ2-5, with a possible D match to TRBD2 (6 bases). The CDR3 covers 12 residues. CDR1 MDHEN and CDR2 SYDVKM come from the germline V gene. Trimming removed 2 bases from V and 5 bases from J, with 6 bases in between. DNA for the CDR3: TGTGCCAGCAGTTTAGCGGGGGAGACCCAGTACTTC. It codes for CASSLAGETQYF. Filled out from reference TRBV28 and TRBJ2-5, the complete variable domain reads DVKVTQSSRYLVKRTGEKVFLECVQDMDHENMFWYRQDPGLGLRLIYFSYDVKMKEKGDIPEGYSVSREKKERFSLILESASTNQTSMYLCASSLAGETQYFGPGTRLLVL.